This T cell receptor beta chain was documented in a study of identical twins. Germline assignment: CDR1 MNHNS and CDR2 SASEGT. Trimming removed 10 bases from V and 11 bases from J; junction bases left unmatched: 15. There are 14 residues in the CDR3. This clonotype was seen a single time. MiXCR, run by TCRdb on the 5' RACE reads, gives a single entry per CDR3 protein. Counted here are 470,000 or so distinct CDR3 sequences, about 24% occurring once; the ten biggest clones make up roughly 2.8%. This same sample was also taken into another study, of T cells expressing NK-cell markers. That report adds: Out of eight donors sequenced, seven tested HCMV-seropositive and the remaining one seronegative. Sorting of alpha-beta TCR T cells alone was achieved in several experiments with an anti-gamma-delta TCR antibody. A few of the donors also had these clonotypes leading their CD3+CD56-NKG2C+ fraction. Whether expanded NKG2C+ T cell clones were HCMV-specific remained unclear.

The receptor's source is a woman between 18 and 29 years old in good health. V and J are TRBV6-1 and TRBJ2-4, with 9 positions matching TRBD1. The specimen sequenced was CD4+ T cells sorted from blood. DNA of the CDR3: TGTGCCACCAAGAAAGGACAGGGGTCCTTACTTCAGTACTTC. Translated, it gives CATKKGQGSLLQYF.